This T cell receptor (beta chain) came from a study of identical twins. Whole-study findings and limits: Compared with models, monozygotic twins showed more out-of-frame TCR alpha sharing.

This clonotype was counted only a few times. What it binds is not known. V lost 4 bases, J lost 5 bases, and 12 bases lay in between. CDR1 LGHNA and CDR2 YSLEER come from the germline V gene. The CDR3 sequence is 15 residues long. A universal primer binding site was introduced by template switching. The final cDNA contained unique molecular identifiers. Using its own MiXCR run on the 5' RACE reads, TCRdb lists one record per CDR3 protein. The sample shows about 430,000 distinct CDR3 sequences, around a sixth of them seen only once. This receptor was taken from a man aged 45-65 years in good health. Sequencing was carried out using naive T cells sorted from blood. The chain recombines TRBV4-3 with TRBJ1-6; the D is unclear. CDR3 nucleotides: TGCGCCAGCAGCCGGTCCCGACTAGATAATTCACCCCTCCACTTT. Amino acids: CASSRSRLDNSPLHF.